Sequencing of this T cell receptor beta chain was carried out in a study of blood T cell repertoires in COVID-19. Whole-study context: There were acute and convalescent COVID-19 samples, and they came from the United States, Italy and Spain. In each case, the material was cDNA or gDNA derived from T cells, B-cell-depleted T cells, or PBMCs.

The CDR3 extends over 15 amino acids. Germline assignment: CDR1 SGHRS and CDR2 YFSETQ. The ends were cut back, 1 base at V and 0 bases at J, with 10 bases in the middle. Under the authors' procedure: Quantification of nucleated cells was approximated via reference gene primer amplification. The protocol was immunoSEQ multiplex PCR, while the TCRdb copy is restricted to in-frame clones and leaves out a portion. That table furnishes V, J and clone size, whereas the DNA furnished D and trimming. Among over 120,000 clones listed, 78% were seen once. This TCR was sampled from a woman aged 55-75 years with acute or convalescent COVID-19. V gene TRBV5-1 combines with J gene TRBJ1-2; D gene ambiguous. The specimen sequenced was peripheral blood. The CDR3 spells CASSLTALANYGYTF. For the CDR3, the DNA is TGCGCCAGCAGCTTGACAGCTCTTGCTAACTATGGCTACACCTTC.